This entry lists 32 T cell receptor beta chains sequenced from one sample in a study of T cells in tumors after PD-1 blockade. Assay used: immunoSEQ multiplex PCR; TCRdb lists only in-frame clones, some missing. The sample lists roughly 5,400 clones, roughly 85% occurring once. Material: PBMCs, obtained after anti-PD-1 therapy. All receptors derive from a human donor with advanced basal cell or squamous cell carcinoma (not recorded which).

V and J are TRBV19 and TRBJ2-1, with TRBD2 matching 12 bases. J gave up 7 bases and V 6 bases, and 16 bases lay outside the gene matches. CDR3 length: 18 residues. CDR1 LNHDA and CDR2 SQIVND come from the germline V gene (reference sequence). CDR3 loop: CASSSTQRLAGVGNEQFF. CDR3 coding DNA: TGTGCCAGTAGCTCCACCCAGAGACTAGCGGGGGTCGGGAATGAGCAGTTCTTC.

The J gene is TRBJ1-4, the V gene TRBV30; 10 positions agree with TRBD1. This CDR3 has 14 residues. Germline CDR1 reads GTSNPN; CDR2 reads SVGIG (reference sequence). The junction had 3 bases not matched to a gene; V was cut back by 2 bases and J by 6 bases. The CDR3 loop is CAWSMTGGHEKLFF. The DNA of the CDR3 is TGTGCCTGGAGTATGACAGGGGGCCATGAAAAACTGTTTTTT.

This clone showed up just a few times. CDR3 DNA sequence: TGTGCCAGCAGCTTGACAGACAGTGGCAATCAGCCCCAGCATTTT. As protein: CASSLTDSGNQPQHF. This chain joins TRBV7-2 and TRBJ1-5; D may be TRBD1 (5 bases). V gave up 3 bases and J gave up 2 bases, with 11 bases separating them. From germline, CDR1 is SGHTA and CDR2 FQGNSA. The CDR3 is 15 residues long.

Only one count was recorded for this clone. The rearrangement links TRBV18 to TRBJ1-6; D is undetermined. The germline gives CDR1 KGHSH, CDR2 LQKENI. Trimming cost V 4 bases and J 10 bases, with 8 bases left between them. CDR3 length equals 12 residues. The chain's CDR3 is CASSRPDSPLHF. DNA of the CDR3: TGTGCCAGCTCACGACCGGACTCACCCCTCCACTTT.

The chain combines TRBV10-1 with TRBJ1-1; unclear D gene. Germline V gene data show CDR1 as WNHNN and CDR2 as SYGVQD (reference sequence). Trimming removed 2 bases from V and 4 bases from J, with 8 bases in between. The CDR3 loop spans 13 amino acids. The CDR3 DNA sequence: TGCGCCAGCAGTGAGGGGATGGGCACTGAAGCTTTCTTT. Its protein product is CASSEGMGTEAFF.

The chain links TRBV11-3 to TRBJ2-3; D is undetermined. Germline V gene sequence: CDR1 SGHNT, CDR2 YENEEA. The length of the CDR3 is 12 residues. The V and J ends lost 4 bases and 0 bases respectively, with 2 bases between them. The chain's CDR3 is CASSSSTDTQYF. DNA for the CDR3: TGTGCCAGCAGCTCAAGCACAGATACGCAGTATTTT.

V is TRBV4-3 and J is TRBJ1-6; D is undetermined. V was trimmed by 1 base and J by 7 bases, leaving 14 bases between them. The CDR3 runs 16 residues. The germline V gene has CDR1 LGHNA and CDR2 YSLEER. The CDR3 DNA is TGCGCCAGCAGCCAAGTCCTGGGCGGCGGAAATTCACCCCTCCACTTT. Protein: CASSQVLGGGNSPLHF.

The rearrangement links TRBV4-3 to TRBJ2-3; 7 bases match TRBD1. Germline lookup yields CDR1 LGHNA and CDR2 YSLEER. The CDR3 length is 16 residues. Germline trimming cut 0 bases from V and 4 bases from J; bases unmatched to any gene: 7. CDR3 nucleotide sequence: TGCGCCAGCAGCCAAGATCCACAGGGGTCCGCAGATACGCAGTATTTT. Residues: CASSQDPQGSADTQYF.

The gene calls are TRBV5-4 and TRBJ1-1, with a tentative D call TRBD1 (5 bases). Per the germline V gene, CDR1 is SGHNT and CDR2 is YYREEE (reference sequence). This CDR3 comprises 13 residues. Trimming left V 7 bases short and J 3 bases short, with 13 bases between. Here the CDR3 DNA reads TGTGCCAGCCGGTGGGGGGTACACACTGAAGCTTTCTTT. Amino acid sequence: CASRWGVHTEAFF.

Here the CDR3 reads CASSFPGPGETQYF. CDR3 DNA: TGTGCCAGCAGCTTCCCGGGTCCGGGAGAGACCCAGTACTTC. The chain uses TRBV7-2 and TRBJ2-5; D remains unclear. Germline V gene lookup returns CDR1 SGHTA and CDR2 FQGNSA. This CDR3 contains 14 residues. The V and J ends lost 3 bases and 4 bases respectively, with 12 bases between them.

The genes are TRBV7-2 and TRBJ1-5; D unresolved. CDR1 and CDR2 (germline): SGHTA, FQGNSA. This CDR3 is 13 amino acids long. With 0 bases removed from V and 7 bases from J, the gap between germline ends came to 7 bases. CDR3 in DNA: TGTGCCAGCAGCTTAGCTAGCGGGCAGCCCCAGCATTTT. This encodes CASSLASGQPQHF.

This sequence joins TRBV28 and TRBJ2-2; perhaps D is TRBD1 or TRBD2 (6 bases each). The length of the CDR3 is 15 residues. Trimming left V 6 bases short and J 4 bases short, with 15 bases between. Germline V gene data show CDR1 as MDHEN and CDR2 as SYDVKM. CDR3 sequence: CASRLDGGLTGELFF. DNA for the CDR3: TGTGCCAGCAGACTCGATGGGGGGCTCACCGGGGAGCTGTTTTTT.

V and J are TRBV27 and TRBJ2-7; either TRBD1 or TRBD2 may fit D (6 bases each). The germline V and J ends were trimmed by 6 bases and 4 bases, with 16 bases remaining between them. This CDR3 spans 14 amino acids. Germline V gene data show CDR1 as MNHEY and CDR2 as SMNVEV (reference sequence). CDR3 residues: CASRGGGGKYEQYF. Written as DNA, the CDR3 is TGTGCCAGCAGAGGAGGGGGTGGAAAATACGAGCAGTACTTC.

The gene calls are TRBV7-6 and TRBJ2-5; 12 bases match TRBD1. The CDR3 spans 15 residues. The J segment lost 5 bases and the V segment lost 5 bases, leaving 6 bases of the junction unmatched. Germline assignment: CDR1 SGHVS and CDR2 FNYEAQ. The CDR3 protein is CASSLGTGGLETQYF. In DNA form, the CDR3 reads TGTGCCAGCAGCCTGGGGACAGGGGGCTTGGAGACCCAGTACTTC.

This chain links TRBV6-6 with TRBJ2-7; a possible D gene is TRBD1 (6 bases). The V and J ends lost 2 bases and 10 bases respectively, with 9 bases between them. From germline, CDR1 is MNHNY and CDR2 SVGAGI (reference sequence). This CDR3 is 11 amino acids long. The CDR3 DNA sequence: TGTGCCAGCAGTTACCGACAGGATCAGTACTTC. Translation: CASSYRQDQYF.

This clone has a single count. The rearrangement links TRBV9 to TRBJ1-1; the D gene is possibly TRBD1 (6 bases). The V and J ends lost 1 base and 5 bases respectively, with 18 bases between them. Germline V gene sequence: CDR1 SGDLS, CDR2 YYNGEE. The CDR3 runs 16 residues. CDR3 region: CASSVNPERGGTEAFF. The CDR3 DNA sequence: TGTGCCAGCAGCGTAAACCCCGAGAGGGGGGGGACTGAAGCTTTCTTT.

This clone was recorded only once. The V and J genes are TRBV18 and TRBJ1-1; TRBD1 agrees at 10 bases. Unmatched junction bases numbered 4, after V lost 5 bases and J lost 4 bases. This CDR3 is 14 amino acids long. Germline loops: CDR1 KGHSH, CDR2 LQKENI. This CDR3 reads CASSRQGAGTEAFF. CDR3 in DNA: TGTGCCAGCTCAAGACAGGGGGCCGGCACTGAAGCTTTCTTT. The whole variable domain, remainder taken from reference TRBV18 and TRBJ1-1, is NAGVMQNPRHLVRRRGQEARLRCSPMKGHSHVYWYRQLPEEGLKFMVYLQKENIIDESGMPKERFSAEFPKEGPSILRIQQVVRGDSAAYFCASSRQGAGTEAFFGQGTRLTVV.

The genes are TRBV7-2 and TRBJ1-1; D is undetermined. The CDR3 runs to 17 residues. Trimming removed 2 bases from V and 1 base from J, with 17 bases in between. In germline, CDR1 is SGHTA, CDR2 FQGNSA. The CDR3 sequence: CASSLLGRKASNTEAFF. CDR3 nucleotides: TGTGCCAGCAGCTTACTTGGCAGGAAGGCCTCGAACACTGAAGCTTTCTTT.

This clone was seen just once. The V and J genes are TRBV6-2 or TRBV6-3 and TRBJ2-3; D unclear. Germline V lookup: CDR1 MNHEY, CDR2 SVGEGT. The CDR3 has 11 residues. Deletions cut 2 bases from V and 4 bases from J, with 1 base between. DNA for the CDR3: TGTGCCAGCAGTTACGCAGATACGCAGTATTTT. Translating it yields CASSYADTQYF.

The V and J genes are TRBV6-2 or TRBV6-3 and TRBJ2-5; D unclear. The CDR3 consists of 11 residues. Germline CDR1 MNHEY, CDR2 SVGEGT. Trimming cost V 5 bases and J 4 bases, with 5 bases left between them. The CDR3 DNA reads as TGTGCCAGCAGTCTGCGAGAGACCCAGTACTTC. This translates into CASSLRETQYF.

The CDR3 DNA reads as TGTGCCAGCAGAAGGAGCAGGGTCTACGAGCAGTACTTC. It translates to CASRRSRVYEQYF. The V gene is TRBV6-5, the J gene TRBJ2-7, with a possible D match to TRBD1 (5 bases). V lost 6 bases to trimming and J lost 3 bases, with 12 bases between them. The CDR3 contains 13 residues. Germline V CDR1 and CDR2: MNHEY, SVGAGI.

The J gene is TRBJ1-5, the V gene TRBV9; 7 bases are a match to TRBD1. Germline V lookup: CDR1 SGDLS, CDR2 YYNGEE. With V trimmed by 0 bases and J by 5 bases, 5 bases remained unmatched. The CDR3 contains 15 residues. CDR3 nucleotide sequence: TGTGCCAGCAGCGTAGGTGGAGGGGGCGATCAGCCCCAGCATTTT. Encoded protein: CASSVGGGGDQPQHF.

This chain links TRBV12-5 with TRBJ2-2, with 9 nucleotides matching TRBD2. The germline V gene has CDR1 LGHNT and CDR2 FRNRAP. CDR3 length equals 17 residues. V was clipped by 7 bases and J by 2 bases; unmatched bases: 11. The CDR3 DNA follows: TGTGCTAGTGCTCCGCCCGGAGCGGGGGGTAACACCGGGGAGCTGTTTTTT. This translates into CASAPPGAGGNTGELFF. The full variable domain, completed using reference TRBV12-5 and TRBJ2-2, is DARVTQTPRHKVTEMGQEVTMRCQPILGHNTVFWYRQTMMQGLELLAYFRNRAPLDDSGMPKDRFSAEMPDATLATLKIQPSEPRDSAVYFCASAPPGAGGNTGELFFGEGSRLTVL.

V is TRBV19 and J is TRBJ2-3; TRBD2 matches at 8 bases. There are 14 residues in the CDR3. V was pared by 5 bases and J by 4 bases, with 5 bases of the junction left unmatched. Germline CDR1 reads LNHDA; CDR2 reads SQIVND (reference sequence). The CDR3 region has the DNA TGTGCCAGTAGTTTTCAGCGGGGGCCAGATACGCAGTATTTT. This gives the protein CASSFQRGPDTQYF.

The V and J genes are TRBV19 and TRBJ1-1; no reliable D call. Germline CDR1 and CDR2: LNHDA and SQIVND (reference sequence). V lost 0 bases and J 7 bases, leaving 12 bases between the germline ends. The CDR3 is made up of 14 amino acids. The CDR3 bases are TGTGCCAGTAGTATAGACGGAACCAGCGATGAAGCTTTCTTT. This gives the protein CASSIDGTSDEAFF.

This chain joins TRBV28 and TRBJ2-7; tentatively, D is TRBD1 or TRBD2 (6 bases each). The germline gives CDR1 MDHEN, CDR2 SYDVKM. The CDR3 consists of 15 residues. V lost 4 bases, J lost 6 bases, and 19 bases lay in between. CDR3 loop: CASSSAGAGGIEQYF. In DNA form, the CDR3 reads TGTGCCAGCAGTTCCGCAGGGGCGGGCGGGATCGAGCAGTACTTC. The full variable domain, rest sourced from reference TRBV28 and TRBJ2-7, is DVKVTQSSRYLVKRTGEKVFLECVQDMDHENMFWYRQDPGLGLRLIYFSYDVKMKEKGDIPEGYSVSREKKERFSLILESASTNQTSMYLCASSSAGAGGIEQYFGPGTRLTVT.

CDR3 protein: CASSTGGGYGYTF. The CDR3 DNA follows: TGTGCCAGCAGCACGGGCGGGGGCTATGGCTACACCTTC. This chain joins TRBV7-2 and TRBJ1-2, with D tentatively TRBD1 (5 bases). The CDR3 consists of 13 residues. CDR1 and CDR2 (germline): SGHTA, FQGNSA. The ends were cut back, 5 bases at V and 4 bases at J, with 11 bases in the middle.

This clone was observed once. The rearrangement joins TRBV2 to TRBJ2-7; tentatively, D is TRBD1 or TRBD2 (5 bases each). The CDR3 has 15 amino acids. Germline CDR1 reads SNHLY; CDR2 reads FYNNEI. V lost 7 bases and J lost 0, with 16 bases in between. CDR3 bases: TGTGCCAGCATTCCTGGGACGGTCAGCTCCTACGAGCAGTACTTC. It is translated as CASIPGTVSSYEQYF.

This CDR3 reads CASSSSGGSTDTQYF. For the CDR3, the DNA is TGTGCCAGCAGTTCCAGCGGGGGGAGCACAGATACGCAGTATTTT. The chain employs TRBV9 and TRBJ2-3; 9 positions match TRBD2. The CDR3 contains 15 residues. With 5 bases clipped from V and 0 bases from J, the junction kept 4 bases outside the gene matches. CDR1 is SGDLS, CDR2 YYNGEE, per germline. Drawing the rest from reference TRBV9 and TRBJ2-3, the complete variable domain is DSGVTQTPKHLITATGQRVTLRCSPRSGDLSVYWYQQSLDQGLQFLIQYYNGEERAKGNILERFSAQQFPDLHSELNLSSLELGDSALYFCASSSSGGSTDTQYFGPGTRLTVL.

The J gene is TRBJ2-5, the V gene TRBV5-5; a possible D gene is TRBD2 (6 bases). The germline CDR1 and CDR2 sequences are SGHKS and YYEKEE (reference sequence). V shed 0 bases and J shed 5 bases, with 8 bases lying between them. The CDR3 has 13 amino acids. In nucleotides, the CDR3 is TGTGCCAGCAGCTTGGAAGGGAGGGAGACCCAGTACTTC. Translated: CASSLEGRETQYF.

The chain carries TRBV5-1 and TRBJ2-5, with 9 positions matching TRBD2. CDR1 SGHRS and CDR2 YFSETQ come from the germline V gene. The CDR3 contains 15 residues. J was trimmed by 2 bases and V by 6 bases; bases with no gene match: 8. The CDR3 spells CASTDLAGYQETQYF. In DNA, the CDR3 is TGCGCCAGCACCGATCTAGCGGGGTATCAAGAGACCCAGTACTTC.

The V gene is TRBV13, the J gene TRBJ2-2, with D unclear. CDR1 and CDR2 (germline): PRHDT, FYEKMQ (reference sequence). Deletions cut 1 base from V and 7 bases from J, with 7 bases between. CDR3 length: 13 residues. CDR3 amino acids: CASSLVTSGELFF. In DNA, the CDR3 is TGTGCCAGCAGCTTAGTAACGAGCGGGGAGCTGTTTTTT.